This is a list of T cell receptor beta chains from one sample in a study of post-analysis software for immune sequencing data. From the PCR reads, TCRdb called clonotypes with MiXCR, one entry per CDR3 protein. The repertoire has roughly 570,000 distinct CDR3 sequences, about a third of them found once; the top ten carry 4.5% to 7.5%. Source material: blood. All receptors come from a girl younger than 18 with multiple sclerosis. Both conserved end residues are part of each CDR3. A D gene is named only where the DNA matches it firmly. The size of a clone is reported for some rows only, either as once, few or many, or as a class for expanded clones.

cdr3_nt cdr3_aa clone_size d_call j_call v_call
TGTGCCAGCAGCGTAGTAGGAGGGGAGTACGAGCAGTACTTC CASSVVGGEYEQYF NA NA TRBJ2-7 TRBV9
TGTGCCAGCAGCCCCGGGACACTGGCGGGTCTCGACACTGAAGCTTTCTTT CASSPGTLAGLDTEAFF NA NA TRBJ1-1 TRBV7-3
TGCGCCAGCAGCCAGCAGACTAGCGGGAGCTCCTACAATGAGCAGTTCTTC CASSQQTSGSSYNEQFF few TRBD2 TRBJ2-1 TRBV5-1
TGTGCCAGCAGCGCGACAGGGGGCCATGGCTACACCTTC CASSATGGHGYTF NA TRBD1 TRBJ1-2 TRBV7-9
TGCAGTGCTACGGGAGACACGGGGACCCAAGAGACCCAGTACTTC CSATGDTGTQETQYF NA NA TRBJ2-5 TRBV20-1
TGTGCCAGCAGCTTAGTTGCCGGCAGGGCGGGAGATACGCAGTATTTT CASSLVAGRAGDTQYF many NA TRBJ2-3 TRBV7-9
TGTGCCAGCAGGCCGGGACCGAGCAATGGCTACACCTTC CASRPGPSNGYTF NA NA TRBJ1-2 TRBV6-6
TGTGCCAGCAGACCACAAAACCCGGGACTAGCTAACACAGATACGCAGTATTTT CASRPQNPGLANTDTQYF NA TRBD2 TRBJ2-3 TRBV3-1
TGTGCCAGCACCGCTACCCTAACAGGGGGGGATAGCAATCAGCCCCAGCATTTT CASTATLTGGDSNQPQHF NA TRBD1 TRBJ1-5 TRBV7-8
TGCGCCAGCAGCTTGGACCTAGCGGGGGATTCACACGACGTCGAGCAGTTCTTC CASSLDLAGDSHDVEQFF few TRBD2 TRBJ2-1 TRBV5-1
TGTGCCAGCAAGCCAGCCCTCCTCTATGGCTACACCTTC CASKPALLYGYTF many NA TRBJ1-2 TRBV12-3/TRBV12-4
TGTGCCAGCAGCGTAGACAGGGTAACCGGGGAGCTGTTTTTT CASSVDRVTGELFF NA NA TRBJ2-2 TRBV9
TGTGCCAGCAGTTACTGGGGGGCTGAAGCTTTCTTT CASSYWGAEAFF few NA TRBJ1-1 TRBV6-5
TGTGCCAGCAGCGAGGGGAACCAGGGGGCAGATACGCAGTATTTT CASSEGNQGADTQYF NA TRBD1 TRBJ2-3 TRBV9
TGCGCCAGCAGCTTGGACGGGGACTACAATGAAAAACTGTTTTTT CASSLDGDYNEKLFF NA NA TRBJ1-4 TRBV5-1
TGTGCCAGCAGGTCCGGGACTAGCGGGAGGACCCAGTACTTC CASRSGTSGRTQYF once TRBD2 TRBJ2-5 TRBV25-1
TGCAGTGCTGACGACAGGGGGGACTACGAGCAGTACTTC CSADDRGDYEQYF NA TRBD1 TRBJ2-7 TRBV20-1
TGCAGTTCCCAACAATTCGCGGGGGGTGTAGATACGCAGTATTTT CSSQQFAGGVDTQYF NA TRBD2 TRBJ2-3 TRBV20-1
TGCGCCAGCAGCTCTTCTACTAGCGGGGGGAGTGGTGAGCAGTTCTTC CASSSSTSGGSGEQFF NA TRBD2 TRBJ2-1 TRBV5-1
TGTGCCAGCATTGGGACTAGCGGGTCCACAGATACGCAGTATTTT CASIGTSGSTDTQYF NA TRBD2 TRBJ2-3 TRBV2
TGTGCCAGCAGCCAAGTAACAGGGACGTTCTACAATGAGCAGTTCTTC CASSQVTGTFYNEQFF NA NA TRBJ2-1 TRBV14
TGCAGTGCTATACCGGAGAACGGCGAGCAGTACTTC CSAIPENGEQYF NA NA TRBJ2-7 TRBV20-1
TGTGCCAGTACCGTATTAAGGTCTTTGGGGACTAACTATGGCTACACCTTC CASTVLRSLGTNYGYTF NA NA TRBJ1-2 TRBV19
TGTGCCAGCAGACGGGACCGCCCTAGAAGCTACACCTTC CASRRDRPRSYTF few NA TRBJ1-2 TRBV5-6
TGTGCCAGCAGCCTAGACGGGGGTTCCCTCTATGGCTACACCTTC CASSLDGGSLYGYTF few NA TRBJ1-2 TRBV7-2
TGCAGCGTTGGGGAATTACAGGGAAATCAGCCCCAGCATTTT CSVGELQGNQPQHF few NA TRBJ1-5 TRBV29-1
TGTGCCGGCAGTTTGGGTCTCCGGGACAACTCCTACGAGCAGTACTTC CAGSLGLRDNSYEQYF NA NA TRBJ2-7 TRBV7-2
TGTGCCAGCAGCTTCCGCCCAGGCGGCACAGATACGCAGTATTTT CASSFRPGGTDTQYF few NA TRBJ2-3 TRBV7-2
TGTGCCAGCACCGAAGACAGGGGGCTTCGAAAACTGTTTTTT CASTEDRGLRKLFF few TRBD1 TRBJ1-4 TRBV6-1
TGCAGCGTTCCGGGAGGGAGCGGGGGGTACCAAGAGACCCAGTACTTC CSVPGGSGGYQETQYF many TRBD2 TRBJ2-5 TRBV29-1
TGTGCCAGCAGTTCATTGCAGGGAGAGACCCAGTACTTC CASSSLQGETQYF NA NA TRBJ2-5 TRBV12-3/TRBV12-4
TGCGCCAGCAGCTGGGGACTAGCGGGCGAACAAGAGACCCAGTACTTC CASSWGLAGEQETQYF few TRBD2 TRBJ2-5 TRBV5-1
TGCAGTGCTGTGGCCCCCCGGCGGGGGTACACAGATACGCAGTATTTT CSAVAPRRGYTDTQYF NA TRBD2 TRBJ2-3 TRBV20-1
TGTGCCAGCAGACAGGGGGCATGGGCTTTCTTT CASRQGAWAFF few TRBD1 TRBJ1-1 TRBV12-3/TRBV12-4
TGTGCCAGCAGCGCCGCCCCAGGGGATACGCAGTATTTT CASSAAPGDTQYF few NA TRBJ2-3 TRBV9
TGTGCCAGCAGCAGTCAAGCCCCACCTAGATCCTACGAGCAGTACTTC CASSSQAPPRSYEQYF few NA TRBJ2-7 TRBV6-6
TGCAGTGCTAGTGTCTGGACGGAACCCTCCTACGAGCAGTACTTC CSASVWTEPSYEQYF few NA TRBJ2-7 TRBV20-1
TGTGCCAGCAGCGTAGGGGACAGCCGACTCTATGGCTGCACCTTC CASSVGDSRLYGCTF NA TRBD1 TRBJ1-2 TRBV9
TGTGCCAGCAGTCCGGGACAGGGACCCTGGGGCTACACCTTC CASSPGQGPWGYTF NA TRBD1 TRBJ1-2 TRBV6-2/TRBV6-3
TGTGCCAGCAGTCGAGCGGGGGGCAATCAAGATACGCAGTATTTT CASSRAGGNQDTQYF few TRBD2 TRBJ2-3 TRBV6-5
TGTGCCAGCAGCGCAACAGGGGGCTCCTACAATGAGCAGTTCTTC CASSATGGSYNEQFF few TRBD1 TRBJ2-1 TRBV9
TGCGCCAGCAGCTTGCCGACAGTGAACACTGAAGCTTTCTTT CASSLPTVNTEAFF NA NA TRBJ1-1 TRBV5-1
TGCGCCAGCAGCTTGGACGCGGTACCCTCCACTGAAGCTTTCTTT CASSLDAVPSTEAFF NA NA TRBJ1-1 TRBV5-1
TGTGCCAGCAGCGTAGGTGACGGAGTCAGCTCCTACGATGAGCAGTTCTTC CASSVGDGVSSYDEQFF NA NA TRBJ2-1 TRBV9
TGTGCCAGCAGTAAACAGGGGTTGGAGACCCAGTACTTC CASSKQGLETQYF NA TRBD1 TRBJ2-5 TRBV6-5
TGTGCCAGCAGCCCTAGTGCTGAGCAGTTCTTC CASSPSAEQFF few NA TRBJ2-1 TRBV7-9
TGTGCCAGCAGCCTCCGCGGACAGAAGCTTGGCACCGGGGAGCTGTTTTTT CASSLRGQKLGTGELFF NA NA TRBJ2-2 TRBV5-5
TGTGCCAGCAGATCGAATCAGGGAACCCACGAGCAGTACTTC CASRSNQGTHEQYF NA NA TRBJ2-7 TRBV12-3/TRBV12-4
TGTGCCAGCAGCCAAGATAAATACGGGGAGCTGTTTTTT CASSQDKYGELFF NA NA TRBJ2-2 TRBV4-2